Each of the 30 T cell receptor beta chains below was sequenced from the same sample in a study of T cell responses to AZD1222 COVID-19 vaccine. The assay was immunoSEQ multiplex PCR, and TCRdb's table has in-frame clones only and misses some. The sample includes about 100,000 clones, about 93% seen only once; the top ten take around 2%. Sequencing was performed on peripheral blood, taken on day 0 of AZD1222 vaccination. The receptors were sampled from an adult in good health.

V is TRBV7-8 and J is TRBJ1-1, with 8 positions matching TRBD1. The CDR3 extends over 12 amino acids. J lost 10 bases, V lost 6 bases, and 7 bases had no gene match. Germline assignment: CDR1 SGHVS and CDR2 FQNEAQ. CDR3 bases: TGTGCCAGCAGTCGACAGGGGAGGAGAGCTTTCTTT. Protein product: CASSRQGRRAFF.

V usage is TRBV13 and J usage is TRBJ2-2; 7 nucleotides line up with TRBD1. V lost 2 bases and J lost 0; bases outside the gene matches: 6. CDR1 is PRHDT, CDR2 FYEKMQ, per germline (reference sequence). The CDR3 covers 17 residues. CDR3 coding DNA: TGTGCCAGCAGCTTATTCCCCGGGACAGCGAACACCGGGGAGCTGTTTTTT. Translating it yields CASSLFPGTANTGELFF. The full variable domain, with the rest looked up from reference TRBV13 and TRBJ2-2, is AAGVIQSPRHLIKEKRETATLKCYPIPRHDTVYWYQQGPGQDPQFLISFYEKMQSDKGSIPDRFSAQQFSDYHSELNMSSLELGDSALYFCASSLFPGTANTGELFFGEGSRLTVL.

This chain uses TRBV7-9 with TRBJ2-7; D might be TRBD2 (7 bases). V lost 5 bases and J 1 base, leaving 15 bases between the germline ends. The germline gives CDR1 SEHNR, CDR2 FQNEAQ (reference sequence). This CDR3 is 15 amino acids long. The DNA of the CDR3 is TGTGCCAGCAGCCGAGGACTAGGACAGTCCTACGAGCAGTACTTC. Amino acids: CASSRGLGQSYEQYF.

This chain joins TRBV19 and TRBJ1-2, with 8 nucleotides matching TRBD1. With 5 bases clipped from V and 4 bases from J, the junction kept 9 bases outside the gene matches. The CDR3 spans 15 residues. Per germline, CDR1 LNHDA and CDR2 SQIVND (reference sequence). CDR3 protein: CASSARQGLFYGYTF. CDR3 sequence (DNA): TGTGCCAGTAGTGCCCGACAGGGGTTATTCTATGGCTACACCTTC.

The V gene is TRBV2, the J gene TRBJ1-1; perhaps TRBD1 as D (5 bases). The V end lost 4 bases, the J end lost 1 base, and 10 bases lay between the germline ends. The CDR3 is 14 residues long. CDR1 SNHLY and CDR2 FYNNEI come from the germline V gene. CDR3 residues: CASSARTTNTEAFF. CDR3 sequence (DNA): TGTGCCAGCAGTGCGAGGACAACGAACACTGAAGCTTTCTTT. The full variable domain, completed using reference TRBV2 and TRBJ1-1, is EPEVTQTPSHQVTQMGQEVILRCVPISNHLYFYWYRQILGQKVEFLVSFYNNEISEKSEIFDDQFSVERPDGSNFTLKIRSTKLEDSAMYFCASSARTTNTEAFFGQGTRLTVV.

This rearrangement joins TRBV5-1 to TRBJ2-1; D is undetermined. Germline assignment: CDR1 SGHRS and CDR2 YFSETQ. V was clipped by 0 bases and J by 5 bases, with 0 bases between them. The CDR3 is 11 residues long. The CDR3 coding sequence is TGCGCCAGCAGCTTGGACAATGAGCAGTTCTTC. This encodes CASSLDNEQFF. The variable domain in full, completed from reference TRBV5-1 and TRBJ2-1, reads KAGVTQTPRYLIKTRGQQVTLSCSPISGHRSVSWYQQTPGQGLQFLFEYFSETQRNKGNFPGRFSGRQFSNSRSEMNVSTLELGDSALYLCASSLDNEQFFGPGTRLTVL.

CDR3 bases: TGTGCCAGCAGCGTAGAGGCGGGGTGGGGGGAAACCCAGTACTTC. Its translation: CASSVEAGWGETQYF. The chain is built from TRBV9 and TRBJ2-5; D may be TRBD2 (6 bases). In germline, CDR1 is SGDLS, CDR2 YYNGEE. This CDR3 has 15 residues. Trimming took 0 bases from V and 8 from J, leaving 17 bases between them.

The rearrangement uses TRBV28 and TRBJ2-5; no clear D gene. CDR3 size: 14 residues. Germline CDR1 and CDR2: MDHEN and SYDVKM. With 3 bases removed from V and 5 bases from J, the gap between germline ends came to 13 bases. DNA for the CDR3: TGTGCCAGCAGTTTCGAGGAGAAAAGGGAGACCCAGTACTTC. Protein sequence: CASSFEEKRETQYF.

This chain uses TRBV7-9 with TRBJ1-2, with D possibly TRBD1 on 6 matching bases. The V and J ends lost 1 base and 7 bases respectively, with 16 bases between them. From germline, CDR1 is SEHNR and CDR2 FQNEAQ (reference sequence). The CDR3 is 15 amino acids. As DNA, the CDR3 is TGTGCCAGCAGCTTAGGAATAAGACAGGATTTTGGCTACACCTTC. This translates into CASSLGIRQDFGYTF.

This clone was picked up one time. V is TRBV7-8 and J is TRBJ2-2; D possibly corresponds to TRBD2 (6 bases). V lost 2 bases, J lost 2 bases, and 15 bases lay in between. This CDR3 has 17 amino acids. CDR1 is SGHVS, CDR2 FQNEAQ, per germline. The DNA for the CDR3 is TGTGCCAGCAGCTTAAAAGTGGGGGGAATTAACACCGGGGAGCTGTTTTTT. This translates into CASSLKVGGINTGELFF.

The genes are TRBV7-3 and TRBJ2-3; 8 bases are shared with TRBD2. The CDR3 is 14 residues long. With V trimmed by 5 bases and J by 4 bases, 5 bases remained unmatched. Per germline, CDR1 SGHTA and CDR2 FQGTGA. The CDR3 DNA reads as TGTGCCAGCAGCATAGCGGGGAGGGCAGATACGCAGTATTTT. Translated: CASSIAGRADTQYF.

This chain uses TRBV6-7 with TRBJ1-3; D may be TRBD1 (5 bases). TRBV6-7 is recorded as an ORF, its role being uncertain. With 2 bases removed from V and 8 bases from J, the gap between germline ends came to 16 bases. This CDR3 has 15 amino acids. Written as DNA, the CDR3 is TGTGCCAGCAGTTACCACGGCAGGGTTCGGTACACCATATATTTT. This gives the protein CASSYHGRVRYTIYF.

The J gene is TRBJ2-1, the V gene TRBV3-1 (or the pseudogene TRBV3-2); TRBD1 is a possible D gene (5 bases). With 0 bases removed from V and 4 bases from J, the gap between germline ends came to 13 bases. CDR3 size: 16 residues. Germline values: CDR1 LGHDT, CDR2 YNNKEL (reference sequence). CDR3 region: CASSQDGVAGYNEQFF. DNA of the CDR3: TGTGCCAGCAGCCAAGATGGGGTAGCAGGGTACAATGAGCAGTTCTTC.

CDR3 loop: CASSLDRPSEQYF. The CDR3 bases are TGCGCCAGCAGCTTGGACAGACCCTCCGAGCAGTACTTC. This chain connects TRBV5-1 to TRBJ2-7; no reliable D call. V lost 0 bases and J 6 bases, leaving 10 bases between the germline ends. CDR3 length: 13 residues. CDR1 is SGHRS and CDR2 is YFSETQ in the germline V gene. Supplemented by reference TRBV5-1 and TRBJ2-7, the full variable domain reads KAGVTQTPRYLIKTRGQQVTLSCSPISGHRSVSWYQQTPGQGLQFLFEYFSETQRNKGNFPGRFSGRQFSNSRSEMNVSTLELGDSALYLCASSLDRPSEQYFGPGTRLTVT.

The chain uses TRBV6-6 and TRBJ1-2; D is possibly TRBD1 (6 bases). Looked up from germline, CDR1 is MNHNY and CDR2 is SVGAGI (reference sequence). Trimming stripped 4 bases from V and 6 bases from J, with 12 bases between. The CDR3 totals 13 residues. CDR3 sequence reads: CASSLRGPDGYTF. CDR3 coding DNA: TGTGCCAGCAGTTTGCGGGGGCCGGATGGCTACACCTTC.

CDR3 loop: CASSYSGWSTEAFF. The CDR3 DNA reads TGTGCCAGCAGTTACTCGGGGTGGAGCACTGAAGCTTTCTTT. The genes are TRBV6-6 and TRBJ1-1, with unresolved D. CDR1 is MNHNY and CDR2 is SVGAGI in the germline V gene (reference sequence). This CDR3 has 14 residues. V lost 0 bases and J 4 bases, leaving 9 bases between the germline ends.

This rearrangement joins TRBV11-1 to TRBJ1-2; 10 nucleotides match TRBD1. CDR3 length: 14 residues. V trimming: 4 bases; J trimming: 7 bases; junction bases outside the gene matches: 6. Germline CDR1 is SGHAT and CDR2 is FQDESV (reference sequence). As DNA, the CDR3 is TGTGCCAGCAGCTCACGACAGGGGGCAGGTGGCTACACCTTC. Translating it yields CASSSRQGAGGYTF.

This clone appeared a single time. This chain joins TRBV5-1 and TRBJ2-1; a weak D match, TRBD2 (5 bases). Trimming shortened V by 2 bases and J by 6 bases, and 15 bases separated the two germline ends. The CDR3 is made up of 15 amino acids. The germline V gene has CDR1 SGHRS and CDR2 YFSETQ. CDR3 protein: CASSFGLTAGNEQFF. The CDR3 DNA reads TGCGCCAGCAGCTTCGGACTCACCGCGGGCAATGAGCAGTTCTTC.

CDR3 in amino acids: CAGLGGKGNTIYF. CDR3 bases: TGTGCTGGACTTGGGGGGAAAGGAAACACCATATATTTT. This chain joins TRBV30 and TRBJ1-3, with D maybe TRBD1 (5 bases). Germline CDR1 reads GTSNPN; CDR2 reads SVGIG (reference sequence). CDR3 length equals 13 residues.

This clone was seen once. This rearrangement joins TRBV11-3 to TRBJ1-1; D ambiguous. CDR3 length: 17 amino acids. Trimming cost V 0 bases and J 1 base, with 15 bases left between them. CDR1 is SGHNT and CDR2 is YENEEA in the germline V gene. CDR3 in amino acids: CASSLDDIFGENTEAFF. The CDR3 nucleotides are TGTGCCAGCAGCTTAGATGATATTTTCGGGGAGAACACTGAAGCTTTCTTT.

The rearrangement links TRBV7-9 to TRBJ1-2; TRBD1 agrees at 10 bases. The CDR3 loop spans 13 amino acids. Germline-derived CDR1 and CDR2 are SEHNR and FQNEAQ (reference sequence). Trimming at V came to 5 bases and at J to 6 bases, leaving 3 bases not matched to a gene. The CDR3 DNA reads TGTGCCAGCAGCACCGGGACAGGGGATGGCTACACCTTC. This translates into CASSTGTGDGYTF.

This chain connects TRBV7-2 to TRBJ1-5; D uncertain. The CDR3 extends over 15 amino acids. Germline V gene sequence: CDR1 SGHTA, CDR2 FQGNSA. Trimming shortened V by 5 bases and J by 1 base, and 12 bases separated the two germline ends. CDR3 nucleotides: TGTGCCAGCAGCCCCGGCATCGGGAGCAATCAGCCCCAGCATTTT. This sequence encodes CASSPGIGSNQPQHF.

The chain is built from TRBV24-1 and TRBJ2-1; TRBD2 aligns across 8 bases. Germline-derived CDR1 and CDR2 are KGHDR and SFDVKD. J lost 7 bases, V lost 6 bases, and 10 bases had no gene match. The CDR3 is 15 residues long. In DNA form, the CDR3 reads TGTGCCACCAGTCGAACTAGCGGCAAAGGGAATGAGCAGTTCTTC. It yields the protein CATSRTSGKGNEQFF.

The chain couples TRBV19 to TRBJ2-5, with TRBD2 matching 14 bases. The germline gives CDR1 LNHDA, CDR2 SQIVND (reference sequence). The CDR3 consists of 18 residues. Unmatched junction bases numbered 11, after V lost 3 bases and J lost 5 bases. The CDR3 DNA is TGTGCCAGTAGTATCGGACTAGCGGGGGGCCTCGCAGGGGAGACCCAGTACTTC. Protein product: CASSIGLAGGLAGETQYF.

The chain joins TRBV19 to TRBJ1-6; no definite D call. The CDR3 has 15 residues. Trimming shortened V by 4 bases and J by 14 bases, and 21 bases separated the two germline ends. Germline CDR1 and CDR2: LNHDA and SQIVND (reference sequence). The CDR3 bases are TGTGCCAGTAGTAGCTCGTCGCGTGGCTGGTCGACCCTCCACTTT. Protein sequence: CASSSSSRGWSTLHF. The full variable domain, completed using reference TRBV19 and TRBJ1-6, is DGGITQSPKYLFRKEGQNVTLSCEQNLNHDAMYWYRQDPGQGLRLIYYSQIVNDFQKGDIAEGYSVSREKKESFPLTVTSAQKNPTAFYLCASSSSSRGWSTLHFGNGTRLTVT.

V gene TRBV5-4 combines with J gene TRBJ2-4; 8 bases are a match to TRBD2. Germline V gene lookup returns CDR1 SGHNT and CDR2 YYREEE (reference sequence). CDR3 length equals 16 residues. Losses at the gene ends were 0 bases for V and 2 bases for J; bases not matched to a gene: 4. As DNA, the CDR3 is TGTGCCAGCAGCTTGGATGCGGGGGGCCCCAAAAACATTCAGTACTTC. Translating gives CASSLDAGGPKNIQYF.

The table lists this clone with a few counts. The chain combines TRBV28 with TRBJ1-1; tentatively, D is TRBD1 (5 bases). CDR3 length: 15 amino acids. Germline V gene lookup returns CDR1 MDHEN and CDR2 SYDVKM. Trimming left V 4 bases short and J 0 bases short, with 12 bases between. CDR3 region: CASSSPGWMNTEAFF. The CDR3 bases are TGTGCCAGCAGTTCACCAGGGTGGATGAACACTGAAGCTTTCTTT.

The J gene is TRBJ2-3, the V gene TRBV5-1; no firm D call. Trimming cost V 2 bases and J 2 bases, with 12 bases left between them. The V gene's germline CDR1 is SGHRS and CDR2 YFSETQ. This CDR3 is 15 amino acids long. CDR3 region: CASSFRSAATDTQYF. The CDR3 DNA follows: TGCGCCAGCAGCTTCAGGTCGGCAGCCACAGATACGCAGTATTTT.

As to this clone: An end of the junction differs from the germline gene, which may be a read error. CDR3 sequence: CATRSDGTYGYTF. CDR3 nucleotide sequence: TGTGCCACCCGCAGTGACGGCACCTATGGCTACACCTTC. The J gene is TRBJ1-2, the V gene TRBV15, with D uncertain. Germline V gives CDR1 LNHNV, CDR2 YYDKDF (reference sequence). The CDR3 extends over 13 amino acids.

The rearrangement joins TRBV28 to TRBJ2-2; D is unresolved. V shed 6 bases and J shed 5 bases, with 19 bases lying between them. CDR1 MDHEN and CDR2 SYDVKM come from the germline V gene. This CDR3 spans 16 amino acids. This CDR3 is CASSPVGPTMTGELFF. CDR3 nucleotides: TGTGCCAGCAGCCCCGTAGGCCCCACTATGACCGGGGAGCTGTTTTTT.